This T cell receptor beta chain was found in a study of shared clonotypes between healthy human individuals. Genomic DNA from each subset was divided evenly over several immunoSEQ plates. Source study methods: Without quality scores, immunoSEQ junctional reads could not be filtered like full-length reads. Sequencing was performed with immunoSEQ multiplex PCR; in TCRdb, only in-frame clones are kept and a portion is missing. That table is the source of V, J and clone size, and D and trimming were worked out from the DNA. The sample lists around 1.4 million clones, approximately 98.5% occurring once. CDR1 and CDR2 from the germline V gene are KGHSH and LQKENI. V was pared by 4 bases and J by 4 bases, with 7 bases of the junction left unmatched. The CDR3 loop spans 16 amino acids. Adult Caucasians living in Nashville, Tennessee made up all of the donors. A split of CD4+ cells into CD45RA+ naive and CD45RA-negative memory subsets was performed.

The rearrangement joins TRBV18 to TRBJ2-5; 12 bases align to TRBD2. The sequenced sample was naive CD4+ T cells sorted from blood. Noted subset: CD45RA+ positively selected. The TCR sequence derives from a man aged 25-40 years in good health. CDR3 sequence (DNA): TGTGCCAGCTCACGCGGACTAGCGGGATTCGCAGAGACCCAGTACTTC. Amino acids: CASSRGLAGFAETQYF.